These 20 T cell receptor beta chains originate from one sample sequenced in a study of beta chain features in type 1 diabetes. Findings and limits, study-wide: There was a moderate but significant shortening of TCRB CDR3s in all four CD4+ subsets of Type 1 diabetes patients.

For these TCRs, the target antigens are not known. Every isolated RNA sample was fully reverse transcribed, so sequencing captured expressed TCRB transcripts. The data were produced by immunoSEQ multiplex PCR, yet TCRdb's version contains in-frame clones alone and is incomplete. The sample contains 50,000 to 65,000 clones, around 45% of which appear only once. The specimen sequenced was Tregs from blood. These receptors were obtained from a man aged 30 to 39 with type 1 diabetes.

V usage is TRBV6-1 and J usage is TRBJ1-5, with D maybe TRBD1 (5 bases). The germline CDR1 and CDR2 sequences are MNHNS and SASEGT. This CDR3 has 15 amino acids. Trimming took off 6 bases at V and 0 bases at J, with 12 bases between the two ends. In DNA, the CDR3 is TGTGCCAGCAGGTTGATGACAGATAGCAATCAGCCCCAGCATTTT. This encodes CASRLMTDSNQPQHF.

This clone was observed a handful of times. DNA of the CDR3: TGTGCCAGCAAAGGTGCGGGAGATGTTAATGAGCAGTTCTTC. Amino acid sequence: CASKGAGDVNEQFF. The chain joins TRBV2 to TRBJ2-1; 7 nucleotides agree with TRBD2. Per germline, CDR1 SNHLY and CDR2 FYNNEI. The V gene end was trimmed by 7 bases and the J gene end by 7 bases; junction bases not matched to a gene: 10. This CDR3 contains 14 residues. Full variable domain (outside the CDR3, taken from reference TRBV2 and TRBJ2-1): EPEVTQTPSHQVTQMGQEVILRCVPISNHLYFYWYRQILGQKVEFLVSFYNNEISEKSEIFDDQFSVERPDGSNFTLKIRSTKLEDSAMYFCASKGAGDVNEQFFGPGTRLTVL.

This clone has a handful of counts. This chain connects TRBV27 to TRBJ2-2; 10 positions match TRBD2. Unmatched junction bases numbered 3, after V lost 6 bases and J lost 5 bases. Germline V gene lookup returns CDR1 MNHEY and CDR2 SMNVEV (reference sequence). CDR3 length equals 14 residues. The CDR3 loop reads CASRLAGGTGELFF. For the CDR3, the DNA is TGTGCCAGCAGATTAGCGGGAGGAACCGGGGAGCTGTTTTTT.

This clone has a handful of counts. V is TRBV7-2 and J is TRBJ2-1; weak D call: TRBD2 (5 bases). Germline loops: CDR1 SGHTA, CDR2 FQGNSA. Trimming stripped 4 bases from V and 5 bases from J, with 18 bases between. The CDR3 is 16 residues long. The CDR3 bases are TGTGCCAGCAGCTCCCCTTTTGGAGCGGCTAACAATGAGCAGTTCTTC. It yields the protein CASSSPFGAANNEQFF.

The CDR3 region has the DNA TGTGCCAGCAGTTACGAACTAGCGGGAGGAGGTGAGCAGTTCTTC. Encoded protein: CASSYELAGGGEQFF. The chain joins TRBV6-5 to TRBJ2-1; 12 bases agree with TRBD2. The CDR3 contains 15 residues. Losses at the gene ends were 2 bases for V and 9 bases for J; bases not matched to a gene: 5. Germline CDR1 MNHEY, CDR2 SVGAGI.

The chain joins TRBV6-6 to TRBJ1-1; TRBD1 aligns across 8 bases. The V gene's germline CDR1 is MNHNY and CDR2 SVGAGI (reference sequence). CDR3 length: 16 amino acids. The trim removed 8 bases at V and 0 bases at J, leaving 11 bases unmatched. CDR3 bases: TGTGCCAGCCGTACCGGGACAGGACACATGAACACTGAAGCTTTCTTT. This codes for CASRTGTGHMNTEAFF.

This chain uses TRBV6-5 with TRBJ2-2; D remains unclear. Germline V gene sequence: CDR1 MNHEY, CDR2 SVGAGI. V lost 6 bases to trimming and J lost 1 base, with 6 bases between them. The length of the CDR3 is 13 residues. The CDR3 here is CASRTGNTGELFF. The CDR3 nucleotides read TGTGCCAGCAGGACGGGGAACACCGGGGAGCTGTTTTTT.

The J gene is TRBJ2-7, the V gene TRBV11-2; 9 bases map to TRBD2. Germline-derived CDR1 and CDR2 are SGHAT and FQNNGV. V shed 2 bases and J 0 bases; nucleotides not matched to a gene: 5. This CDR3 region has 16 residues. The CDR3 sequence is CASSLTSGPFSYEQYF. The CDR3 region has the DNA TGTGCCAGCAGCTTAACTAGCGGGCCCTTCTCCTACGAGCAGTACTTC.

The chain couples TRBV11-2 to TRBJ1-1; D not certain. The germline V and J ends were trimmed by 5 bases and 5 bases, with 18 bases remaining between them. CDR1 and CDR2 (germline): SGHAT, FQNNGV. The CDR3 loop spans 15 amino acids. The CDR3 loop is CASSPPGLRYTEAFF. The CDR3 DNA is TGTGCCAGCAGCCCCCCAGGACTGCGATATACTGAAGCTTTCTTT.

This clone was observed a few times. V gene TRBV19 combines with J gene TRBJ2-1, with TRBD1 identical over 9 bases. CDR3 length: 14 residues. The J segment lost 16 bases and the V segment lost 4 bases, leaving 14 bases of the junction unmatched. The V gene's germline CDR1 is LNHDA and CDR2 SQIVND (reference sequence). The CDR3 region is CASSTMEHRGRIFF. CDR3 nucleotide sequence: TGTGCCAGTAGTACGATGGAACACAGGGGGCGCATCTTCTTC. The whole variable domain, remainder taken from reference TRBV19 and TRBJ2-1, is DGGITQSPKYLFRKEGQNVTLSCEQNLNHDAMYWYRQDPGQGLRLIYYSQIVNDFQKGDIAEGYSVSREKKESFPLTVTSAQKNPTAFYLCASSTMEHRGRIFFGPGTRLTVL.

This clone was seen only a few times. The rearrangement joins TRBV28 to TRBJ2-1; no clear D. CDR1 and CDR2 (germline): MDHEN, SYDVKM. This CDR3 has 17 residues. Trimming took 4 bases from V and 0 from J, leaving 16 bases between them. The CDR3 DNA reads TGTGCCAGCAGTTCCCAGACTCGTCCGAGCTCCTACAATGAGCAGTTCTTC. As protein: CASSSQTRPSSYNEQFF.

The chain carries TRBV9 and TRBJ1-3; D remains unclear. Germline assignment: CDR1 SGDLS and CDR2 YYNGEE. This CDR3 has 11 amino acids. V was clipped by 2 bases and J by 7 bases, with 4 bases between them. CDR3 loop: CASSVGNTIYF. The CDR3 DNA is TGTGCCAGCAGCGTCGGGAACACCATATATTTT.

This clone was seen more than once but under ten times. This sequence joins TRBV9 and TRBJ2-7, with 8 bases identical to TRBD1. This CDR3 contains 15 residues. Trimming cost V 0 bases and J 7 bases; bases outside gene matches: 9. Germline CDR1 reads SGDLS; CDR2 reads YYNGEE. CDR3 sequence reads: CASSVGRQGAGEQYF. DNA of the CDR3: TGTGCCAGCAGCGTAGGAAGGCAGGGGGCTGGAGAGCAGTACTTC.

The chain combines TRBV7-2 with TRBJ2-2; maybe TRBD1 (6 bases). Trimming pared 0 bases from V and 11 bases from J, leaving 10 bases between. The CDR3 covers 13 residues. Germline assignment: CDR1 SGHTA and CDR2 FQGNSA. The CDR3 reads CASSLARRGELFF. DNA for the CDR3: TGTGCCAGCAGCTTAGCGCGCAGGGGAGAGCTGTTTTTT.

This clone was counted only a few times. The chain has TRBV29-1 and TRBJ2-7; unclear D gene. Germline-derived CDR1 and CDR2 are SQVTM and ANQGSEA. The CDR3 is made up of 11 amino acids. Trimming took 5 bases from V and 6 from J, leaving 11 bases between them. The CDR3 sequence is CSVTATGEQYF. CDR3 bases: TGCAGCGTTACCGCGACTGGCGAGCAGTACTTC.

This chain joins TRBV27 and TRBJ1-5; a possible D gene is TRBD1 (6 bases). CDR1 is MNHEY, CDR2 SMNVEV, per germline (reference sequence). Trimming left V 5 bases short and J 3 bases short, with 14 bases between. The CDR3 runs 15 residues. DNA of the CDR3: TGTGCCAGCAGTCCCCGGGGACAAAACAATCAGCCCCAGCATTTT. Translated: CASSPRGQNNQPQHF.

The chain is built from TRBV7-2 and TRBJ2-4; D uncertain. Trimming pared 1 base from V and 0 bases from J, leaving 7 bases between. Germline V gene data show CDR1 as SGHTA and CDR2 as FQGNSA. CDR3 length equals 15 residues. The CDR3 spells CASSLGAVAKNIQYF. The CDR3 DNA is TGTGCCAGCAGCTTAGGGGCAGTAGCCAAAAACATTCAGTACTTC. The full variable domain, completed using reference TRBV7-2 and TRBJ2-4, is GAGVSQSPSNKVTEKGKDVELRCDPISGHTALYWYRQSLGQGLEFLIYFQGNSAPDKSGLPSDRFSAERTGGSVSTLTIQRTQQEDSAVYLCASSLGAVAKNIQYFGAGTRLSVL.

The chain recombines TRBV10-3 with TRBJ2-2, with 10 bases fitting TRBD2. The CDR3 is 18 amino acids. J lost 1 base, V lost 1 base, and 6 bases had no gene match. Looked up from germline, CDR1 is ENHRY and CDR2 is SYGVKD. The CDR3 protein is CAISEYPTSGMNTGELFF. CDR3 DNA: TGTGCCATCAGTGAGTATCCCACTAGCGGGATGAACACCGGGGAGCTGTTTTTT.

This chain joins TRBV30 and TRBJ1-2; no definite D call. V was shortened by 4 bases and J by 6 bases, with 15 bases between the two germline ends. The germline CDR1 and CDR2 sequences are GTSNPN and SVGIG (reference sequence). This CDR3 has 13 residues. CDR3 DNA: TGTGCCTGGATTAGCGGGCAGGTTCATGGCTACACCTTC. Translating gives CAWISGQVHGYTF.

The chain links TRBV6-5 to TRBJ1-6; 8 positions match TRBD1. The germline V gene encodes CDR1 MNHEY and CDR2 SVGAGI. V trimming: 6 bases; J trimming: 7 bases; junction bases outside the gene matches: 2. The CDR3 is 13 amino acids. CDR3 residues: CASRQGVNSPLHF. In DNA, the CDR3 is TGTGCCAGCAGACAGGGGGTAAATTCACCCCTCCACTTT.